Sequencing of this T cell receptor beta chain was carried out in a study of memory CD4+ T cells and cytomegalovirus serostatus (dated by TCRdb to between 2018 and 2021). Regarding the research as a whole: The cohort included about 33 healthy adults from Belgium, of whom 9 were CMV seropositive and some 24 were CMV seronegative. To replicate a published TCR-based CMV serostatus classifier, the researchers sequenced the CD4+ memory TCRbeta repertoires of a Belgian cohort whose cytomegalovirus serostatus was known. What the study reported, not specific to this receptor: CMV serostatus prediction reached a median bootstrapped AUC of approximately 0.95 with the original framework and 0.91 with a US-trained random forest. Among the 150 to 200 previously reported CMV-associated TCRbeta sequences, 60 to 85 showed up in the CD4+ memory repertoires, with each one found in between one and five individuals. The original-framework classifier achieved a median bootstrapped AUC of approximately 0.94 with a 95% CI of 0.76-1.00 on the Belgian cohort. The results were interpreted as suggesting that the CMV-associated TCR signature is mostly present in the CD4+ memory repertoire. Only CD4+CD45RO+ memory cells were sequenced, in contrast to the original study, which included naive and memory CD4+ and CD8+ populations.

Single viable CD3+CD4+CD8-CD45RO+ cells were sorted as memory CD4+ T cells on a FACSAria II. CMV serostatus was assessed using a Roche Elecsys assay, by which serum IgG against CMV pp150, pp28, p38 and p52 was detected. Once the samples were thawed, total CD4+ T cells were enriched through positive selection using CD4 magnetic microbeads. The samples came from a different study that was designed specifically to examine the CD4+ T cell memory repertoire. Peripheral blood mononuclear cells were isolated and cryopreserved according to standard operating procedures, and serum was kept at -80 degrees C. The staining relied on CD3-PerCP (BW264/56), CD4-APC (RPA-T4), CD45RO-PE (UCHT1) and CD8-Pacific Orange (3B5) antibodies, and Sytox blue was used to exclude non-viable cells. Including the terminal cysteine and phenylalanine, the CDR3 comprises 14 residues. Kept here is only the CDR3 DNA, which spans 42 bases and is read in frame from base 1. Trimming accounts for 7 bases at V and 4 bases at J, while the number of junction bases matched to no gene is 7. Via the germline V gene, CDR1 is SGHRS and CDR2 YFSETQ.

As for this clone: It has no known antigen specificity. Base qualities are missing; no much larger clone stands one base away.

Genomic DNA was extracted from sorted cells with the Quick-DNA Microprep Kit. Amplification of TCRbeta DNA was done with the immunoSEQ hsTCRbeta kit, following the protocol from the manufacturer. An Illumina MiSeq instrument was used to sequence the TCRbeta libraries. The published analysis was carried out like this. Removing out-of-frame sequences left about 2,300,000 distinct TCRbeta sequences, an average of roughly 63,000 per individual. Each individual was scored according to the count of approximately 170 previously reported CMV-associated TCRbeta sequences and the total productive distinct TCRbeta count. A beta-binomial model was reimplemented in Python, and scikit-learn random forests with default parameters were trained on data from the US cohort. Classifier performance on the Belgian cohort was summarized as median AUC with percentile confidence intervals calculated over 10,000 bootstrap iterations. The immuneACCESS repertoire file appears here via TCRdb, limited to in-frame rearrangements. These files lack a portion of the clones; in checked studies, under half of the deficit traces to unresolved V genes, and the cause of the others is not known. From that table come the V and J calls and clone size; the DNA was used to work out D and trimming. Counted in this sample were around 60,000 clones; roughly 80% of them appeared once. The ten largest clones capture about 0.95% of the sample.

The TCR was taken from an adult in good health and CMV-seronegative. Sequenced input: memory CD4+ T cells from blood. Here the chain combines TRBV5-1 and TRBJ2-1; a stretch of 8 junction bases matches TRBD2. Here is the DNA: TGCGCCAGCGGAGAAATAGCGGGATACAATGAGCAGTTCTTC. This sequence encodes CASGEIAGYNEQFF.